This T cell receptor (beta chain) was observed in a study of cytomegalovirus exposure and HLA in healthy donors. Overall study findings and caveats: Presence/absence analyses assumed roughly uniform sequencing depth across donors. The authors later linked a missense DCLRE1C variant to TCR beta V- and J-gene trimming.

The primer mix had 60 Vbeta and 13 Jbeta primers. TCRdb keeps only in-frame clones here, not all; method: immunoSEQ multiplex PCR. The table lists about 160,000 clones, roughly 80% of them singletons. Regarding this clone: What it binds is unknown.

CDR1 is SNHLY, CDR2 FYNNEI, per germline. The CDR3 is made up of 14 amino acids. V shed 6 bases, J shed 7 bases, and the junction held 11 bases outside the gene matches. The chain has TRBV2 and TRBJ2-7, with 8 bases fitting TRBD1. The TCR originated in a male donor in good health and CMV-seropositive. The sample consisted of PBMCs. CDR3 in amino acids: CASSTRTGPGEQYF. CDR3 nucleotide sequence: TGTGCCAGCAGCACCCGGACAGGGCCTGGGGAGCAGTACTTC.